This TCR beta chain emerged from a study of Ad26.COV2.S vaccination and SARS-CoV-2 variants. Study-level findings and limits: Overall T cell responses may have been underestimated by the analyses of TCR breadth and depth.

CDR1 and CDR2 (germline): SGDLS, YYNGEE. With V trimmed by 1 base and J by 2 bases, 6 bases remained unmatched. CDR3 length: 15 residues. This clone turned up a few times. Its antigen is not known. Treatment in this sample: 15 to 20 received Ad26.COV2.S at low or high dose, single or two shots; roughly five received placebo; per-sample allocation not given. After the first vaccine or placebo injection, samples were drawn on day 63. As its vector, the vaccine had Ad26, which expressed Wuhan-strain SARS-CoV-2 spike. Profiled with immunoSEQ multiplex PCR; TCRdb holds only in-frame clones, not every one. The table has approximately 300,000 clones, over 80% seen once; the top ten hold 2.1%.

The TCR was taken from a person aged 18-65 years who received the Ad26.COV2.S COVID-19 vaccine or a placebo. This chain links TRBV9 with TRBJ2-7, with TRBD1 matching over 7 bases. The source was peripheral blood, collected in a trial of Ad26.COV2.S vaccine versus placebo. CDR3 nucleotide sequence: TGTGCCAGCAGCGTAACCGACAGGGAGACCTACGAGCAGTACTTC. Its translation is CASSVTDRETYEQYF.